These T cell receptor beta chains were read from a single sample in a study of CD8 T cells in Susac syndrome. Each CDR3 protein is one row after TCRdb ran MiXCR on the immunoSEQ multiplex PCR reads. The sample shows 150,000 to 200,000 distinct CDR3 sequences, roughly 95% of them seen only once. Specimen: CD4+ T cells from PBMCs. These receptors came from a human donor with multiple sclerosis. CDR3s include the opening cysteine and the closing phenylalanine or tryptophan. Fields, in order: CDR3 DNA, CDR3 protein, J gene, D gene, V gene, clone size. A D gene is named only where the DNA matches it firmly. A row's size may be missing; if present it is once, few, many or a size class.

TGCAGTGCTAGAGAAGAAGCGGCCCCTAGGGTCGAGCAGTTCTTC	CSAREEAAPRVEQFF	TRBJ2-1	-	TRBV20-1	-
TGCGCCAGCAGCTCAAAAATTGGGGCTGGGGCGGGAGGTACCTACGAGCAGTACTTC	CASSSKIGAGAGGTYEQYF	TRBJ2-7	TRBD2	TRBV5-1	-
TGTGCCAGTAGTGAGAGTAACTATGGCTACACCTTC	CASSESNYGYTF	TRBJ1-2	-	TRBV19	-
TGCGCCAGCAGCTTGGGGGGCGGGACCTACTACGAGCAGTACTTC	CASSLGGGTYYEQYF	TRBJ2-7	-	TRBV5-1	-
TGTGCCAGCGGACCCACAGATACGCAGTATTTT	CASGPTDTQYF	TRBJ2-3	-	TRBV11-2	-
TGTGCCAGCAGCCTAATAACAAGGAACACCATATATTTT	CASSLITRNTIYF	TRBJ1-3	-	TRBV7-9	once
TGTGCCAGTAGTCGCCAAGGAAGGGACGACTACACCTTC	CASSRQGRDDYTF	TRBJ1-2	-	TRBV19	-
TGCAGCGCCGGGCAGGGGTCCGACGAGCAGTACTTC	CSAGQGSDEQYF	TRBJ2-7	-	TRBV29-1	-
TGTGCCAGCAGGGATACTAACTCCTACAATGAGCAGTTCTTC	CASRDTNSYNEQFF	TRBJ2-1	-	TRBV27	-
TGTGCCACCAGCAGGGACGGGACAGGGGTTGGCTACACCTTC	CATSRDGTGVGYTF	TRBJ1-2	TRBD1	TRBV15	-
TGTGCCAGTAGTTCCTTAGCGGGAGTGAAAGAGCAGTACTTC	CASSSLAGVKEQYF	TRBJ2-7	TRBD2	TRBV19	-
TGTGCCAGCAGTTTGAAGAGCACCATATATTTT	CASSLKSTIYF	TRBJ1-3	-	TRBV12-3/TRBV12-4	-
TGTGCCAGCCATTCCGGAACGGTCCTAGACAGCGAGACCCAGTACTTC	CASHSGTVLDSETQYF	TRBJ2-5	-	TRBV28	-
TGTGCCAGCAAAGTTACAAGTGATACCGGGGAGCTGTTTTTT	CASKVTSDTGELFF	TRBJ2-2	-	TRBV5-4	-
TGTGCCATCGGTCGGGACACCCTCTACGAGCAGTACTTC	CAIGRDTLYEQYF	TRBJ2-7	-	TRBV10-3	once
TGCAGTGCTGGAGACAACTCTGGGGCCAACGTCCTGACTTTC	CSAGDNSGANVLTF	TRBJ2-6	-	TRBV20-1	-